This T cell receptor (beta chain) stems from a study of T cells in Graves' hyperthyroidism and ophthalmopathy. Whole-study context: Blood from the periphery was taken at initial diagnosis, before any treatment. Study findings and constraints: Researchers report that a 13 V-J model separated ophthalmopathy from stable hyperthyroidism. The majority of expanded thyroid clonotypes above 0.001 also appeared in blood. The model made its ophthalmopathy prediction, and onset followed a median approximately 6 months later.

As to this clonotype: Its specificity is not known.

V was trimmed by 6 bases and J by 4 bases, leaving 8 bases between them. CDR3 size: 12 residues. CDR1 and CDR2 from the germline V gene are SGHAT and FQNNGV. Amplified TCR beta CDR3 regions came from RNA transcripts. The TCR CDR3 was amplified in a first-round RT-PCR using the HTBI primer set. TCRdb analysed the multiplex PCR reads with MiXCR anew, one entry per CDR3 protein. Here the sample spans around 400,000 distinct CDR3 sequences, around 25% being singletons. The sequence came from a man between 45 and 60 years old with Graves' hyperthyroidism. The chain has TRBV11-2 and TRBJ2-3, with D maybe TRBD2 (5 bases). The sample comprised blood. CDR3 amino acids: CASRRVSDTQYF. The CDR3 DNA sequence: TGTGCCAGCAGGCGGGTGTCAGATACGCAGTATTTT.